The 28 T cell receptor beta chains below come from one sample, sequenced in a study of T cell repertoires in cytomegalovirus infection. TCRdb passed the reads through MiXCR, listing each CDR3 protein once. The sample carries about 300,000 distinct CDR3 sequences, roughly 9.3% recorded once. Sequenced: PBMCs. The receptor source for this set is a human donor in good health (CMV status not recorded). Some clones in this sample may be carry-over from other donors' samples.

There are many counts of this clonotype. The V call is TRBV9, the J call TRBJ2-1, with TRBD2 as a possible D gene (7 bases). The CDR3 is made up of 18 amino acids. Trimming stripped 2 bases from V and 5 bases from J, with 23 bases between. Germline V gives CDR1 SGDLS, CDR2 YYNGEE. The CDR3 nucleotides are TGTGCCAGCAGCGTTATCGGGGGGACATTAGGTGGAAACAATGAGCAGTTCTTC. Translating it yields CASSVIGGTLGGNNEQFF.

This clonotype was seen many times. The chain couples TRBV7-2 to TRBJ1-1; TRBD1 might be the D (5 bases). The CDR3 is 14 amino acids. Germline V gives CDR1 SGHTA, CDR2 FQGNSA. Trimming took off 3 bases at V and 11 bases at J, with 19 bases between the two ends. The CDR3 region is CASSFWGRFQPAFF. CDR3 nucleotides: TGTGCCAGCAGCTTTTGGGGCAGATTTCAGCCGGCTTTCTTT.

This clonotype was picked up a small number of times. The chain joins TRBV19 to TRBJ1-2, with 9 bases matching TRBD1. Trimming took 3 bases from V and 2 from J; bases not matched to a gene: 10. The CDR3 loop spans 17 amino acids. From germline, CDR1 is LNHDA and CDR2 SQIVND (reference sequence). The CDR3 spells CASSILPGQGRNYGYTF. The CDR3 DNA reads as TGTGCCAGTAGTATCCTCCCCGGACAGGGGAGAAACTATGGCTACACCTTC.

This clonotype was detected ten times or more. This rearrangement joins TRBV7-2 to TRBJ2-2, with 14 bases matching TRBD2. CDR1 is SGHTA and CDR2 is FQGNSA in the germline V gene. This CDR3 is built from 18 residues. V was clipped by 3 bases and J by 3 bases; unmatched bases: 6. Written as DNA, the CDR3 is TGTGCCAGCAGCTTCCGGACTAGCGGGGGGACGTACACCGGGGAGCTGTTTTTT. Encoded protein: CASSFRTSGGTYTGELFF.

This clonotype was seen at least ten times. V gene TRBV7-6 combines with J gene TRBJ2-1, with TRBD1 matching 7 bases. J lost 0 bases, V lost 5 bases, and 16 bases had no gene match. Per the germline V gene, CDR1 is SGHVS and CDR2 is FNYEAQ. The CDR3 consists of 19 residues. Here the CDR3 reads CASSPRTGEDTSSYNEQFF. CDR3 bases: TGTGCCAGCAGCCCCCGGACAGGTGAAGATACGAGCTCCTACAATGAGCAGTTCTTC.

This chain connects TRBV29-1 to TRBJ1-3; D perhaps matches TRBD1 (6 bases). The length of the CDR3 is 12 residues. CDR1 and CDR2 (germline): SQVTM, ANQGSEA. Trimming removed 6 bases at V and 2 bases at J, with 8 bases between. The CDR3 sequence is CSVQGPGNTIYF. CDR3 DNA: TGCAGCGTACAGGGTCCTGGAAACACCATATATTTT. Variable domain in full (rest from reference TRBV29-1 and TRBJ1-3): SAVISQKPSRDICQRGTSLTIQCQVDSQVTMMFWYRQQPGQSLTLIATANQGSEATYESGFVIDKFPISRPNLTFSTLTVSNMSPEDSSIYLCSVQGPGNTIYFGEGSWLTVV.

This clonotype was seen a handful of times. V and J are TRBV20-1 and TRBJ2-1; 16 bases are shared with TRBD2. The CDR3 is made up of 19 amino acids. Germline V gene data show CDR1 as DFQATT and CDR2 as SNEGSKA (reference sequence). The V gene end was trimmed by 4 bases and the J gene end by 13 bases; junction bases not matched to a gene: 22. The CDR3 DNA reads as TGCAGTGCTACGGGGACCGACTTAGGGACTAGCGGGGGGGCCGTTGATCAGTTCTTC. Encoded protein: CSATGTDLGTSGGAVDQFF.

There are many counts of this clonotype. The CDR3 region is CSASQGASSYEQYV. Here the CDR3 DNA reads TGCAGTGCTAGCCAGGGGGCTTCGTCCTACGAGCAGTACGTC. The genes are TRBV20-1 and TRBJ2-7, with 8 bases matching TRBD1. The V and J ends lost 3 bases and 1 base, in that order; junction bases with no gene match: 5. This CDR3 region has 14 residues. CDR1 and CDR2 (germline): DFQATT, SNEGSKA (reference sequence).

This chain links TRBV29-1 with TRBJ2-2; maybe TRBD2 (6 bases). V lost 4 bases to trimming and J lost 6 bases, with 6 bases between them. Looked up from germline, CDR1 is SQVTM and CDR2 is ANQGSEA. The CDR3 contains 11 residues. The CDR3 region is CSVGGAGELFF. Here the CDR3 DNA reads TGCAGCGTTGGGGGGGCCGGGGAGCTGTTTTTT.

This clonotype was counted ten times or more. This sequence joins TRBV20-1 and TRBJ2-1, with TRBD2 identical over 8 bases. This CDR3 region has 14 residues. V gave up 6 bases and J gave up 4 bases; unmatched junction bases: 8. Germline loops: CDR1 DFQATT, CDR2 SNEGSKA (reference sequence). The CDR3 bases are TGCAGTGCAGCGGGGGCGGGGGCTTACAATGAGCAGTTCTTC. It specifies CSAAGAGAYNEQFF.

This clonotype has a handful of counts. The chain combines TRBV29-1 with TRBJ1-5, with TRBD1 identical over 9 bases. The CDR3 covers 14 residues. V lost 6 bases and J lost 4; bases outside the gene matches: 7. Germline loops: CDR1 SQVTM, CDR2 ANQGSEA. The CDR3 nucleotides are TGCAGCGTAGCACAGGGGGCAGCGAATCAGCCCCAGCATTTT. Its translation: CSVAQGAANQPQHF. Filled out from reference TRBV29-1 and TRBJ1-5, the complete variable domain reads SAVISQKPSRDICQRGTSLTIQCQVDSQVTMMFWYRQQPGQSLTLIATANQGSEATYESGFVIDKFPISRPNLTFSTLTVSNMSPEDSSIYLCSVAQGAANQPQHFGDGTRLSIL.

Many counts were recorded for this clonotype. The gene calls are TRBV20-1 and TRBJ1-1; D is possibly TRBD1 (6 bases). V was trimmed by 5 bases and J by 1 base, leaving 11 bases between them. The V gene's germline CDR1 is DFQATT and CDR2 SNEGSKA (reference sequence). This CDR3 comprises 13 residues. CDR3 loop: CSAWGTSNTEAFF. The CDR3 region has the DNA TGCAGTGCTTGGGGGACATCGAACACTGAAGCTTTCTTT.

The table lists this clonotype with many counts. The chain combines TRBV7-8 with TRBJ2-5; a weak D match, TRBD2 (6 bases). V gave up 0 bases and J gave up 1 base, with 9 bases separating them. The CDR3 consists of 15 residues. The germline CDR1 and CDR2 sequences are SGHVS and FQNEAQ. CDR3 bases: TGTGCCAGCAGCTTAGCGGCGGGGACCCAAGAGACCCAGTACTTC. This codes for CASSLAAGTQETQYF.

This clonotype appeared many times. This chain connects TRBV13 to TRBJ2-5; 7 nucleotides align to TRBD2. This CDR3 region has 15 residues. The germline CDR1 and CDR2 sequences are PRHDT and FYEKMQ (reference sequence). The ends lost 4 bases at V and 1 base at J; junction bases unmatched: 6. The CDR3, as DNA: TGTGCCAGCAGCTCCCGACTAGCCTCCCAAGAGACCCAGTACTTC. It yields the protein CASSSRLASQETQYF.

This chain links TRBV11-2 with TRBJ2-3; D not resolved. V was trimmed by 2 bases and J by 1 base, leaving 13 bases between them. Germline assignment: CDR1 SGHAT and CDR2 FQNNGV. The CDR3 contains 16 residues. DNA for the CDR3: TGTGCCAGCAGCTTAAGTCGGGCGGCCCGCACAGATACGCAGTATTTT. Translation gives CASSLSRAARTDTQYF.

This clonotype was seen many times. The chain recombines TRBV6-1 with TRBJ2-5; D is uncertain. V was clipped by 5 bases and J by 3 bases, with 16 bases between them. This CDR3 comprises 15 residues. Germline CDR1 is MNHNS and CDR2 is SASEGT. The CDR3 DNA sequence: TGTGCCAGCAGTAGAAACTCAGGACGTAAAGAGACCCAGTACTTC. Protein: CASSRNSGRKETQYF.

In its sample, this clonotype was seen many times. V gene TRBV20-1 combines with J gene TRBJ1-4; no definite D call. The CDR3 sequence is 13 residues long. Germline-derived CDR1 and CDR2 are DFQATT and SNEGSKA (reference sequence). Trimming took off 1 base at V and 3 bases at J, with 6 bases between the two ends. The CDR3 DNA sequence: TGCAGTGCTAGAGTGAGCCCTAATGAAAAACTGTTTTTT. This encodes CSARVSPNEKLFF.

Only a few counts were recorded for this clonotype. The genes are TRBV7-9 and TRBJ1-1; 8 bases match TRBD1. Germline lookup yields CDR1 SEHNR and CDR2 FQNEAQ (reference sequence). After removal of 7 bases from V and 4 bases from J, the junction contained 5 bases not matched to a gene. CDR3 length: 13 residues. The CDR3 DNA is TGTGCCAGCATCTTGACAGGGGCCACTGAAGCTTTCTTT. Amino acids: CASILTGATEAFF.

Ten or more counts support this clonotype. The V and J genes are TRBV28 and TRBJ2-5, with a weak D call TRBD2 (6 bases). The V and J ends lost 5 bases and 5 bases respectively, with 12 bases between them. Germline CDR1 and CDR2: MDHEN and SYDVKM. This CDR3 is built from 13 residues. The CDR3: CASSTTSSETQYF. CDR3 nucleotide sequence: TGTGCCAGCAGTACGACTAGTTCGGAGACCCAGTACTTC.

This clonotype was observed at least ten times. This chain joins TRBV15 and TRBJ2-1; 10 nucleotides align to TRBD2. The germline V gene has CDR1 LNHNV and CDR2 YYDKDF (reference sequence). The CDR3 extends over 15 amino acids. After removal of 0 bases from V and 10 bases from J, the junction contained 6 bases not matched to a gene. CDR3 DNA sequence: TGTGCCACCAGCAGAGATAGGCTAGCGGGGGTAGAGCAGTTCTTC. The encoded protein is CATSRDRLAGVEQFF.

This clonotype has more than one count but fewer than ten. The CDR3: CASSLMGGAYEQYV. The CDR3 coding sequence is TGTGCCAGCAGCTTAATGGGTGGGGCCTACGAGCAGTACGTC. The J gene is TRBJ2-7, the V gene TRBV7-9; D is unresolved. The ends were cut back, 2 bases at V and 2 bases at J, with 10 bases in the middle. There are 14 residues in the CDR3. Per germline, CDR1 SEHNR and CDR2 FQNEAQ (reference sequence).

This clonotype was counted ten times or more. The CDR3 spells CSVEGVAKNIQYF. The CDR3 bases are TGCAGCGTTGAGGGCGTAGCCAAAAACATTCAGTACTTC. The chain joins TRBV29-1 to TRBJ2-4; no clear D gene. CDR3 length equals 13 residues. Germline CDR1 SQVTM, CDR2 ANQGSEA. V dropped 3 bases and J dropped 0 bases, with 6 bases sitting between them.

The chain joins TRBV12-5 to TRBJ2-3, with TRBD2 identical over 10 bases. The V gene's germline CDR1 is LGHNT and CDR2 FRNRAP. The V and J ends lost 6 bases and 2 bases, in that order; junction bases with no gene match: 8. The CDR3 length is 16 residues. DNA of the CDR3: TGTGCTAGTGGCCAACTAGCGGGGACCTCCACAGATACGCAGTATTTT. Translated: CASGQLAGTSTDTQYF.

CDR3 DNA sequence: TGTGCCAGCAGTTCCACAGGGTTTGCAGATACGCAGTATTTT. It is translated as CASSSTGFADTQYF. The chain links TRBV6-6 to TRBJ2-3; tentative D call: TRBD1 (6 bases). The length of the CDR3 is 14 residues. Germline-derived CDR1 and CDR2 are MNHNY and SVGAGI (reference sequence). Trimming took off 4 bases at V and 4 bases at J, with 12 bases between the two ends.

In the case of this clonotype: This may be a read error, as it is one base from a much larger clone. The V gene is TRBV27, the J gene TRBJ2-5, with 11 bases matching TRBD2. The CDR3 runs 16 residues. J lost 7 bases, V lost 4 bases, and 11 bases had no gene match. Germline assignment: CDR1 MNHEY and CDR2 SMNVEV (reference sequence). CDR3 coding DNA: TGTGCCAGCAGTTCAGGGACTAGCGGTCGAGGGGGGACCCAGTACTTC. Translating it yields CASSSGTSGRGGTQYF.

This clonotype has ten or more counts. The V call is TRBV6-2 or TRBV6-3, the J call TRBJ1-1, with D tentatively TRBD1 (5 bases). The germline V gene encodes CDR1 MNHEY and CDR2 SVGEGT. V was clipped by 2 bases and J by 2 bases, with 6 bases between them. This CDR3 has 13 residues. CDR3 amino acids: CASSYRDNTEAFF. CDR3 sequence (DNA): TGTGCCAGCAGTTACCGGGACAACACTGAAGCTTTCTTT.

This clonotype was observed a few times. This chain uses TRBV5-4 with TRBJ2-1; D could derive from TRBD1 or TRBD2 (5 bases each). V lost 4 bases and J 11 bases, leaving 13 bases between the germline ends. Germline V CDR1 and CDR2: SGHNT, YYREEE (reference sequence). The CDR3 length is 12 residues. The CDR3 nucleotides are TGTGCCAGCAGCGGGGGTGTAGAGAAGCAGTTCTTC. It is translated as CASSGGVEKQFF.

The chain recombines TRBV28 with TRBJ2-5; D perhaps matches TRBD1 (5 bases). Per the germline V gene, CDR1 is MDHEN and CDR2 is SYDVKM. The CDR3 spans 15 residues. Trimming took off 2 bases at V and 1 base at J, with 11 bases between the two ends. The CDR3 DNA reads TGTGCCAGCAGTTTAGGGGCGCGGATCCAAGAGACCCAGTACTTC. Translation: CASSLGARIQETQYF.